Presented here are 15 T cell receptor beta chains from one specimen sequenced in a study of early T cells in non-severe SARS-CoV-2 infection. TCRdb re-analysed the 5' RACE reads in MiXCR, keeping a single row per CDR3 protein. This table has tens of thousands of distinct CDR3 sequences, roughly an eighth appearing once. The specimen sequenced was whole blood. These receptors were taken from an adult who was a healthcare worker with PCR-confirmed SARS-CoV-2 infection or an uninfected control (not recorded which).

This clonotype has a handful of counts. The CDR3 DNA reads TGCAGCGTTGTAGAAGGCACTGAAGCTTTCTTT. Protein: CSVVEGTEAFF. This chain uses TRBV29-1 with TRBJ1-1, with no clear D. Germline lookup yields CDR1 SQVTM and CDR2 ANQGSEA. Between the trimmed V and J ends, which lost 4 bases and 4 bases, there was a span of 7 bases. This CDR3 has 11 residues.

This clonotype appeared a few times. The chain links TRBV3-1 to TRBJ2-2; D not resolved. CDR3 length: 13 amino acids. Germline V gives CDR1 LGHDT, CDR2 YNNKEL (reference sequence). V was shortened by 10 bases and J by 3 bases, with 12 bases between the two germline ends. The CDR3: CATSSLYTGELFF. The CDR3 bases are TGTGCCACCTCTTCCTTATACACCGGGGAGCTGTTTTTT.

There are a few counts of this clonotype. V usage is TRBV27 and J usage is TRBJ1-4; the D gene is possibly TRBD1 (5 bases). This CDR3 has 15 amino acids. The germline V gene encodes CDR1 MNHEY and CDR2 SMNVEV (reference sequence). V gave up 4 bases and J gave up 6 bases, with 15 bases separating them. The CDR3 nucleotides read TGTGCCAGCAGTTCGCCGGGACGGAACGATGAAAAACTGTTTTTT. Translated, it gives CASSSPGRNDEKLFF. The complete variable domain, with remaining parts taken from reference TRBV27 and TRBJ1-4, reads EAQVTQNPRYLITVTGKKLTVTCSQNMNHEYMSWYRQDPGLGLRQIYYSMNVEVTDKGDVPEGYKVSRKEKRNFPLILESPSPNQTSLYFCASSSPGRNDEKLFFGSGTQLSVL.

This clonotype was detected only a few times. The chain uses TRBV6-1 and TRBJ2-3, with D perhaps given as TRBD1 or TRBD2 (5 bases each). The CDR3 runs 9 residues. CDR1 MNHNS and CDR2 SASEGT come from the germline V gene. V lost 8 bases to trimming and J lost 14 bases, with 11 bases between them. CDR3 sequence: CASGTSTYF. As DNA, the CDR3 is TGTGCCAGCGGGACGAGTACGTATTTT.

In this sample, this clonotype turned up a few times. The chain uses TRBV4-2 and TRBJ2-7; weak D call: TRBD2 (5 bases). Trimming took off 5 bases at V and 5 bases at J, with 13 bases between the two ends. Germline V gives CDR1 LGHNA, CDR2 YNFKEQ. This CDR3 contains 13 residues. CDR3 in DNA: TGTGCCAGCAGCGCGACGGGGTTCCACGAGCAGTACTTC. Translating it yields CASSATGFHEQYF.

This clonotype was seen at least ten times. This chain joins TRBV7-9 and TRBJ2-4; 12 bases agree with TRBD2. With V trimmed by 5 bases and J by 0 bases, 5 bases remained unmatched. This CDR3 contains 17 residues. The germline V gene encodes CDR1 SEHNR and CDR2 FQNEAQ (reference sequence). The chain's CDR3 is CASSRGGLAGAKNIQYF. CDR3 coding DNA: TGTGCCAGCAGCCGGGGGGGACTAGCGGGAGCCAAAAACATTCAGTACTTC. The full variable domain, rest sourced from reference TRBV7-9 and TRBJ2-4, is DTGVSQNPRHKITKRGQNVTFRCDPISEHNRLYWYRQTLGQGPEFLTYFQNEAQLEKSRLLSDRFSAERPKGSFSTLEIQRTEQGDSAMYLCASSRGGLAGAKNIQYFGAGTRLSVL.

This sequence joins TRBV28 and TRBJ2-7; possibly TRBD1 for D (5 bases). CDR3 length: 14 residues. V lost 4 bases to trimming and J lost 0 bases, with 10 bases between them. Germline V gene data show CDR1 as MDHEN and CDR2 as SYDVKM. The chain's CDR3 is CASSSGRDSYEQYF. The CDR3 DNA sequence: TGTGCCAGCAGTTCGGGCAGGGACTCCTACGAGCAGTACTTC. The complete variable domain, with remaining parts taken from reference TRBV28 and TRBJ2-7, reads DVKVTQSSRYLVKRTGEKVFLECVQDMDHENMFWYRQDPGLGLRLIYFSYDVKMKEKGDIPEGYSVSREKKERFSLILESASTNQTSMYLCASSSGRDSYEQYFGPGTRLTVT.

This clonotype was seen a handful of times. This chain links TRBV20-1 with TRBJ2-2; 9 bases fit TRBD1. The CDR3 runs to 13 residues. Germline CDR1 reads DFQATT; CDR2 reads SNEGSKA (reference sequence). J gave up 7 bases and V 5 bases, and 5 bases lay outside the gene matches. This CDR3 is CSASGTGRGELFF. DNA for the CDR3: TGCAGTGCTTCCGGGACAGGGCGCGGGGAGCTGTTTTTT.

The genes are TRBV11-1 and TRBJ1-4; maybe TRBD1 (6 bases). Germline loops: CDR1 SGHAT, CDR2 FQDESV (reference sequence). CDR3 length: 16 amino acids. V shed 2 bases and J shed 6 bases, with 16 bases lying between them. The CDR3 nucleotides read TGTGCCAGCAGCTTATATCCGGGGGGCCAGGATGAAAAACTGTTTTTT. It is translated as CASSLYPGGQDEKLFF.

This sequence joins TRBV7-9 and TRBJ1-3, with D possibly matching TRBD1 (6 bases). Trimming pared 5 bases from V and 0 bases from J, leaving 14 bases between. Germline lookup yields CDR1 SEHNR and CDR2 FQNEAQ (reference sequence). The CDR3 has 16 residues. CDR3 in DNA: TGTGCCAGCAGCCGCCCCGGGGGCGACTCTGGAAACACCATATATTTT. Amino acid sequence: CASSRPGGDSGNTIYF.

This clonotype was seen ten or more times. The V call is TRBV12-3 or TRBV12-4, the J call TRBJ2-7, with a possible D match to TRBD2 (5 bases). This CDR3 is 12 amino acids long. Trimming removed 5 bases from V and 6 bases from J, with 11 bases in between. The chain's CDR3 is CASSTSRGEQYF. The CDR3 nucleotides read TGTGCCAGCAGTACCTCACGGGGCGAGCAGTACTTC.

The chain uses TRBV19 and TRBJ2-7; TRBD2 agrees at 12 bases. Per germline, CDR1 LNHDA and CDR2 SQIVND (reference sequence). V gave up 1 base and J gave up 6 bases; unmatched junction bases: 4. There are 15 residues in the CDR3. CDR3 DNA sequence: TGTGCCAGTAGTATAGGAGGACTAGCGGGAACCGAGCAGTACTTC. Translated, it gives CASSIGGLAGTEQYF.

The rearrangement joins TRBV27 to TRBJ2-5, with TRBD2 matching over 11 bases. Germline V gives CDR1 MNHEY, CDR2 SMNVEV (reference sequence). The CDR3 is 15 amino acids. J gave up 4 bases and V 3 bases, and 4 bases lay outside the gene matches. The CDR3: CASSFAGLAGETQYF. CDR3 DNA: TGTGCCAGCAGTTTTGCCGGACTAGCGGGAGAGACCCAGTACTTC.

This clonotype was recorded at least ten times. The rearrangement links TRBV7-2 to TRBJ2-2, with 8 nucleotides matching TRBD2. This CDR3 has 15 amino acids. Germline V gene data show CDR1 as SGHTA and CDR2 as FQGNSA. J lost 2 bases, V lost 3 bases, and 2 bases had no gene match. The CDR3 region is CASSFTSGNTGELFF. The DNA for the CDR3 is TGTGCCAGCAGCTTCACTAGCGGCAACACCGGGGAGCTGTTTTTT. Using reference TRBV7-2 and TRBJ2-2 for the parts outside the CDR3, the full variable domain is GAGVSQSPSNKVTEKGKDVELRCDPISGHTALYWYRQSLGQGLEFLIYFQGNSAPDKSGLPSDRFSAERTGGSVSTLTIQRTQQEDSAVYLCASSFTSGNTGELFFGEGSRLTVL.

This clonotype has only a few counts. The gene calls are TRBV2 and TRBJ2-5, with TRBD1 as a possible D gene (8 bases). The germline V gene has CDR1 SNHLY and CDR2 FYNNEI. The CDR3 consists of 15 residues. Trimming took off 6 bases at V and 0 bases at J, with 14 bases between the two ends. The CDR3 nucleotides are TGTGCCAGCAGCCTACAGGGGGGGTACCAAGAGACCCAGTACTTC. It encodes CASSLQGGYQETQYF.